Shown below are 7 T cell receptor beta chains from a single sample sequenced in a study of beta chain features in type 1 diabetes. Expressed TCRB transcripts were sequenced after all isolated RNA was converted to cDNA. Data came from immunoSEQ multiplex PCR; TCRdb stores just in-frame clones and leaves some out. The sample has around 200,000 clones, about 13% seen once; the top ten hold about 0.59%. The sequencing sample was made of central memory CD4+ T cells from blood. All receptors come from a woman aged 18-29 years in good health.

This clone appeared a few times. The rearrangement links TRBV5-1 to TRBJ2-7, with 9 bases lining up with TRBD1. CDR3 length equals 14 residues. V lost 4 bases and J lost 5; bases outside the gene matches: 7. The V gene's germline CDR1 is SGHRS and CDR2 YFSETQ. CDR3 in DNA: TGCGCCAGCAGCGCAAGACAGGGGGGGAACGAGCAGTACTTC. It is translated as CASSARQGGNEQYF. Filled out from reference TRBV5-1 and TRBJ2-7, the complete variable domain reads KAGVTQTPRYLIKTRGQQVTLSCSPISGHRSVSWYQQTPGQGLQFLFEYFSETQRNKGNFPGRFSGRQFSNSRSEMNVSTLELGDSALYLCASSARQGGNEQYFGPGTRLTVT.

This clone was counted between two and nine times. The gene calls are TRBV6-5 and TRBJ2-5; a weak D match, TRBD1 (5 bases). Germline CDR1 reads MNHEY; CDR2 reads SVGAGI. V lost 6 bases and J 4 bases, leaving 12 bases between the germline ends. The CDR3 is 13 residues long. Here the CDR3 DNA reads TGTGCCAGCAGGGTCCAGGGTGTAGAGACCCAGTACTTC. This gives the protein CASRVQGVETQYF.

This clone was seen more than once but under ten times. The rearrangement joins TRBV29-1 to TRBJ2-6, with D possibly TRBD1 on 5 matching bases. Germline V gene lookup returns CDR1 SQVTM and CDR2 ANQGSEA. This CDR3 is built from 15 residues. V was clipped by 6 bases and J by 0 bases, with 12 bases between them. CDR3 in DNA: TGCAGCGTCCACCAGGGTAACTCTGGGGCCAACGTCCTGACTTTC. This sequence encodes CSVHQGNSGANVLTF.

This chain links TRBV5-4 with TRBJ2-7; 13 nucleotides align to TRBD2. V shed 4 bases, J shed 0 bases, and the junction held 4 bases outside the gene matches. Germline loops: CDR1 SGHNT, CDR2 YYREEE (reference sequence). CDR3 length equals 16 residues. The DNA for the CDR3 is TGTGCCAGCAGCCGGGGGACTAGCGGGAACTCCTACGAGCAGTACTTC. The encoded protein is CASSRGTSGNSYEQYF.

The chain links TRBV7-2 to TRBJ2-7; D possibly corresponds to TRBD1 (6 bases). Germline V gives CDR1 SGHTA, CDR2 FQGNSA. This CDR3 region has 13 residues. Between the trimmed V and J ends, which lost 5 bases and 5 bases, there was a span of 13 bases. The CDR3 spells CASSTRQVDEQYF. The CDR3 coding sequence is TGTGCCAGCAGCACACGACAGGTGGACGAGCAGTACTTC.

V and J are TRBV6-6 and TRBJ2-3, with D perhaps matching TRBD1 (6 bases). Trimming removed 5 bases from V and 4 bases from J, with 16 bases in between. Per the germline V gene, CDR1 is MNHNY and CDR2 is SVGAGI (reference sequence). The length of the CDR3 is 15 residues. For the CDR3, the DNA is TGTGCCAGCAGTCCCGGGACCCACAGGGCAGATACGCAGTATTTT. Encoded protein: CASSPGTHRADTQYF.

This clone has a handful of counts. This chain connects TRBV28 to TRBJ2-1, with TRBD2 identical over 9 bases. CDR1 is MDHEN and CDR2 is SYDVKM in the germline V gene. J gave up 7 bases and V 10 bases, and 11 bases lay outside the gene matches. The CDR3 has 14 amino acids. In nucleotides, the CDR3 is TGTGCCACCGAAGACAGGGCGGGGGGGAATGAGCAGTTCTTC. Translating it yields CATEDRAGGNEQFF.